A single sample is the source of the 5 T cell receptor beta chains below, sequenced in a study of cytomegalovirus exposure and HLA in healthy donors. Assay: immunoSEQ multiplex PCR; the TCRdb copy retains only in-frame clones and omits some. The data hold about 160,000 clones, with about 86% observed a single time. Input material: PBMCs. These receptors were obtained from a woman younger than 30 in good health and CMV-seronegative.

This clone has only one observation. V usage is TRBV29-1 and J usage is TRBJ1-1, with 8 bases identical to TRBD1. This CDR3 has 15 residues. Per the germline V gene, CDR1 is SQVTM and CDR2 is ANQGSEA. The V gene end was trimmed by 1 base and the J gene end by 5 bases; junction bases not matched to a gene: 9. CDR3 coding DNA: TGCAGCGTTGAAGTTTCGCAGGGGGCGCGGACTGAAGCTTTCTTT. Protein product: CSVEVSQGARTEAFF.

The chain couples TRBV29-1 to TRBJ2-2, with TRBD1 as a possible D gene (5 bases). This CDR3 spans 17 amino acids. The ends were cut back, 6 bases at V and 2 bases at J, with 22 bases in the middle. The germline CDR1 and CDR2 sequences are SQVTM and ANQGSEA. CDR3 coding DNA: TGCAGCGTGCTGTACGGCCAGGGTTCCTATAACACCGGGGAGCTGTTTTTT. It encodes CSVLYGQGSYNTGELFF.

The J gene is TRBJ2-3, the V gene TRBV10-3, with 7 bases lining up with TRBD1. V gave up 6 bases and J gave up 1 base; unmatched junction bases: 4. Germline V gene data show CDR1 as ENHRY and CDR2 as SYGVKD. The CDR3 extends over 14 amino acids. For the CDR3, the DNA is TGTGCCATCAGCCTCGGACAGGGCACAGATACGCAGTATTTT. Residues: CAISLGQGTDTQYF.

The chain couples TRBV6-5 to TRBJ2-7; D might be TRBD1 (6 bases). The germline V and J ends were trimmed by 0 bases and 5 bases, with 14 bases remaining between them. Germline V CDR1 and CDR2: MNHEY, SVGAGI. The CDR3 totals 15 residues. The CDR3 DNA reads TGTGCCAGCAGTTACTCGAGTCAGGGGCAAAACGAGCAGTACTTC. This codes for CASSYSSQGQNEQYF.

This chain links TRBV18 with TRBJ2-5; D is undetermined. Germline-derived CDR1 and CDR2 are KGHSH and LQKENI. The CDR3 extends over 12 amino acids. The V and J ends lost 4 bases and 5 bases respectively, with 8 bases between them. The CDR3 is CASSLSGETQYF. CDR3 bases: TGTGCCAGCTCACTTAGTGGTGAGACCCAGTACTTC.